The 23 T cell receptor beta chains presented below share a single source sample, sequenced in a study of shared clonotypes between healthy human individuals (TCRdb year 2020). The receptor library was made with the immunoSEQ multiplex PCR assay. TCRdb provides this immuneACCESS table in a form limited to in-frame rearrangements. Some clones are lacking; in checked studies, under half of them reflect an unresolved V gene, and why the rest are absent is not known. The sample contains 1.5 million to 2.5 million clones, around 96% of them found a single time. Of the sample, approximately 1.2% is held by the ten largest clones. CD8 naive samples were obtained by positive selection for CCR7 among CD45RO-negative cells, yielding a CD45RA+CCR7+ population from which TemRA cells were excluded. Material: naive CD8+ T cells sorted from blood. The sample's cell subset or site label, in plain terms: CD45RA+CCR7+. The source of these receptors is a man younger than 30 in good health.

V and J are TRBV7-9 and TRBJ2-5; D is uncertain. The CDR3 sequence is 11 residues long. Trimming removed 4 bases from V and 3 bases from J, with 3 bases in between. Germline V gene lookup returns CDR1 SEHNR and CDR2 FQNEAQ (reference sequence). In DNA, the CDR3 is TGTGCCAGCAGCTATGAAGAGACCCAGTACTTC. This translates into CASSYEETQYF.

The gene calls are TRBV4-3 and TRBJ2-7; 8 positions agree with TRBD2. Germline V gene data show CDR1 as LGHNA and CDR2 as YSLEER. The CDR3 sequence is 17 residues long. V was pared by 0 bases and J by 2 bases, with 9 bases of the junction left unmatched. The CDR3 here is CASSQELAGTSTYEQYF. In nucleotides, the CDR3 is TGCGCCAGCAGCCAAGAATTAGCGGGAACCTCTACCTACGAGCAGTACTTC.

With regard to this clone: The same CDR3 is also encoded by other DNA sequences in this sample. This chain connects TRBV4-1 to TRBJ2-2; 9 nucleotides agree with TRBD1. With V trimmed by 4 bases and J by 5 bases, 5 bases remained unmatched. The CDR3 extends over 15 amino acids. Germline V CDR1 and CDR2: MGHRA, YSYEKL. The CDR3 sequence: CASSPRQGGTGELFF. The CDR3 DNA reads TGCGCCAGCAGCCCGCGACAGGGGGGAACCGGGGAGCTGTTTTTT.

The J gene is TRBJ2-1, the V gene TRBV5-4, with 10 bases fitting TRBD2. This CDR3 has 16 residues. V trimming: 3 bases; J trimming: 2 bases; junction bases outside the gene matches: 5. Germline assignment: CDR1 SGHNT and CDR2 YYREEE (reference sequence). The CDR3 DNA sequence: TGTGCCAGCAGCTCCGATAGCGGGAGGCCCTACAATGAGCAGTTCTTC. Amino acid sequence: CASSSDSGRPYNEQFF.

This clone occurred a few times. The gene calls are TRBV27 and TRBJ1-2; 8 positions agree with TRBD1. CDR3 size: 13 residues. Germline assignment: CDR1 MNHEY and CDR2 SMNVEV (reference sequence). V was clipped by 5 bases and J by 5 bases; unmatched bases: 4. The CDR3 DNA reads TGTGCCAGCAGTCCCCGGACAGGGTATGGCTACACCTTC. This encodes CASSPRTGYGYTF.

The rearrangement joins TRBV6-5 to TRBJ2-3; TRBD2 agrees at 11 bases. With 7 bases clipped from V and 6 bases from J, the junction kept 9 bases outside the gene matches. This CDR3 comprises 15 residues. The V gene's germline CDR1 is MNHEY and CDR2 SVGAGI. CDR3 DNA sequence: TGTGCCAGCACCCCTCTAGCGGGAGGCGAGGATACGCAGTATTTT. Its protein product is CASTPLAGGEDTQYF.

The chain has TRBV6-5 and TRBJ2-7; D may be TRBD1 or TRBD2 (5 bases each). Germline CDR1 is MNHEY and CDR2 is SVGAGI. V gave up 8 bases and J gave up 6 bases, with 23 bases separating them. This CDR3 region has 15 residues. CDR3 sequence (DNA): TGTGCCAGCGAGGCCGCAGGGACGGTCCCTAGCGAGCAGTACTTC. Its translation is CASEAAGTVPSEQYF.

The genes are TRBV4-1 and TRBJ2-7, with TRBD1 matching 11 bases. V lost 0 bases to trimming and J lost 2 bases; unmatched junction nucleotides: 3. Per germline, CDR1 MGHRA and CDR2 YSYEKL. CDR3 length equals 16 residues. The CDR3 DNA reads TGCGCCAGCAGCCAAGATAGGGACAGGGGGGCCTACGAGCAGTACTTC. Amino acid sequence: CASSQDRDRGAYEQYF.

This sequence joins TRBV6-5 and TRBJ1-4; D ambiguous. Trimming removed 5 bases from V and 8 bases from J, with 12 bases in between. The CDR3 consists of 13 residues. Germline V gene data show CDR1 as MNHEY and CDR2 as SVGAGI. The DNA of the CDR3 is TGTGCCAGCAGTCCCCTCTATGGCGAAAAACTGTTTTTT. Its protein product is CASSPLYGEKLFF.

The chain recombines TRBV7-9 with TRBJ2-1, with D possibly TRBD2 on 6 matching bases. This CDR3 has 14 residues. V lost 5 bases, J lost 7 bases, and 15 bases lay in between. Germline CDR1 SEHNR, CDR2 FQNEAQ (reference sequence). In DNA form, the CDR3 reads TGTGCCAGCAGCATAGGGCTAGCGTGGAATGAGCAGTTCTTC. It yields the protein CASSIGLAWNEQFF.

The rearrangement uses TRBV7-8 and TRBJ2-5, with D unclear. The CDR3 has 14 residues. The germline CDR1 and CDR2 sequences are SGHVS and FQNEAQ. The V end was cut by 1 base, the J end by 1 base, with 7 bases between. DNA for the CDR3: TGTGCCAGCAGCTTAGGGATAGGCCAAGAGACCCAGTACTTC. Amino acid sequence: CASSLGIGQETQYF.

J is TRBJ1-1 and V is TRBV6-5, with TRBD1 as a possible D gene (5 bases). This CDR3 has 14 residues. Trimming shortened V by 4 bases and J by 1 base, and 10 bases separated the two germline ends. Germline V gene lookup returns CDR1 MNHEY and CDR2 SVGAGI. CDR3 in DNA: TGTGCCAGCAGTTCCCCGACAGAGAACACTGAAGCTTTCTTT. It yields the protein CASSSPTENTEAFF.

This CDR3 is CASSEGGLGADTQYF. The CDR3 DNA reads as TGTGCCAGCAGCGAGGGGGGCCTGGGCGCAGATACGCAGTATTTT. The chain combines TRBV9 with TRBJ2-3; D possibly uses TRBD1 or TRBD2 (6 bases each). Germline values: CDR1 SGDLS, CDR2 YYNGEE. V was trimmed by 3 bases and J by 4 bases, leaving 15 bases between them. CDR3 length equals 15 residues.

J is TRBJ2-7 and V is TRBV27; D not certain. Deletions cut 7 bases from V and 2 bases from J, with 12 bases between. The length of the CDR3 is 13 residues. The germline gives CDR1 MNHEY, CDR2 SMNVEV (reference sequence). CDR3 residues: CASTSLTAYEQYF. CDR3 in DNA: TGTGCCAGCACCTCTCTCACCGCCTACGAGCAGTACTTC.

The chain couples TRBV27 to TRBJ2-2; no clear D gene. The CDR3 is 15 residues long. The ends were cut back, 6 bases at V and 4 bases at J, with 15 bases in the middle. Germline assignment: CDR1 MNHEY and CDR2 SMNVEV (reference sequence). CDR3 residues: CASRRLADGTGELFF. The CDR3 DNA follows: TGTGCCAGCAGGAGGTTAGCTGACGGCACCGGGGAGCTGTTTTTT.

This chain connects TRBV9 to TRBJ1-2; D remains ambiguous. Germline-derived CDR1 and CDR2 are SGDLS and YYNGEE. The V and J ends lost 0 bases and 5 bases respectively, with 14 bases between them. The CDR3 covers 15 residues. The CDR3 region has the DNA TGTGCCAGCAGCGTAGCACCGGTTCCCCAGTATGGCTACACCTTC. It specifies CASSVAPVPQYGYTF.

The chain carries TRBV27 and TRBJ2-5; D unclear. V lost 6 bases, J lost 5 bases, and 13 bases lay in between. The CDR3 is 13 amino acids. In germline, CDR1 is MNHEY, CDR2 SMNVEV (reference sequence). The chain's CDR3 is CASRPLSEETQYF. The CDR3 coding sequence is TGTGCCAGCAGGCCTCTATCTGAGGAGACCCAGTACTTC.

The CDR3 loop reads CASSLPGHPPADTQYF. The CDR3 DNA is TGTGCCAGCAGTTTACCGGGACATCCCCCGGCAGATACGCAGTATTTT. The rearrangement joins TRBV27 to TRBJ2-3; D is possibly TRBD1 (6 bases). V was cut by 2 bases and J by 4 bases, with 16 bases left in between. Germline V gene sequence: CDR1 MNHEY, CDR2 SMNVEV (reference sequence). This CDR3 region has 16 residues.

This clone has more than one count but fewer than ten. This chain joins TRBV27 and TRBJ2-1; 7 bases align to TRBD2. J was trimmed by 0 bases and V by 5 bases; bases with no gene match: 7. In germline, CDR1 is MNHEY, CDR2 SMNVEV (reference sequence). This CDR3 comprises 16 residues. The CDR3 bases are TGTGCCAGCAGTCCTGGACTAGGTCTCTCCTACAATGAGCAGTTCTTC. It is translated as CASSPGLGLSYNEQFF.

Comment on this clone: This same CDR3 is encoded by further DNA sequences in the sample. V usage is TRBV6-5 and J usage is TRBJ2-7, with TRBD2 identical over 7 bases. CDR1 MNHEY and CDR2 SVGAGI come from the germline V gene. There are 14 residues in the CDR3. V lost 2 bases to trimming and J lost 1 base; unmatched junction nucleotides: 2. The CDR3 loop reads CASSYAGDSYEQYF. CDR3 in DNA: TGTGCCAGCAGTTACGCGGGGGATTCCTACGAGCAGTACTTC.

This chain connects TRBV27 to TRBJ2-5, with 9 bases fitting TRBD2. Germline CDR1 and CDR2: MNHEY and SMNVEV (reference sequence). V was clipped by 6 bases and J by 5 bases; unmatched bases: 10. CDR3 length: 15 residues. The CDR3 DNA sequence: TGTGCCAGCAGAGAAGTGGCGGGGGGGCTTGAGACCCAGTACTTC. Its protein product is CASREVAGGLETQYF.

This chain links TRBV28 with TRBJ1-4; D might be TRBD1 (5 bases). V was cut by 4 bases and J by 4 bases, with 34 bases left in between. Germline V gives CDR1 MDHEN, CDR2 SYDVKM. This CDR3 contains 22 residues. In DNA, the CDR3 is TGTGCCAGCAGTTCAATAATCCCCCTGGGGGGAGAGGCCGGTATCAGTAATGAAAAACTGTTTTTT. Protein sequence: CASSSIIPLGGEAGISNEKLFF.

Notes on this clone: The same CDR3 also results from other DNA sequences found in this sample. The genes are TRBV30 and TRBJ1-3; D ambiguous. V lost 2 bases and J lost 0, with 5 bases in between. Germline assignment: CDR1 GTSNPN and CDR2 SVGIG (reference sequence). CDR3 length: 13 amino acids. CDR3 DNA sequence: TGTGCCTGGAGTTCCGCCTCTGGAAACACCATATATTTT. Translation: CAWSSASGNTIYF.